The present T cell receptor (beta chain) was sequenced within a study of blood T cell repertoires in COVID-19. The CDR3 covers 13 residues. Per the germline V gene, CDR1 is MDHEN and CDR2 is SYDVKM. V lost 6 bases and J lost 8; bases outside the gene matches: 7. Generated by immunoSEQ multiplex PCR, the TCRdb table keeps only in-frame clones and is missing some. The profile shows some 52,000 clones, 89% of them singletons. The receptor comes from a man between 60 and 70 years old with active COVID-19. The sequenced material came from peripheral blood. The chain links TRBV28 to TRBJ2-1; 7 positions agree with TRBD1. The CDR3 reads CASSRQGNDEQFF. Written as DNA, the CDR3 is TGTGCCAGCAGCCGACAGGGTAACGATGAGCAGTTCTTC.